Listed here are 15 T cell receptor beta chains from one sample, sequenced in a study of T cells in Graves' hyperthyroidism and ophthalmopathy. TCR beta CDR3 regions were amplified from RNA transcripts. The HTBI primer set drove a first-round RT-PCR of the TCR CDR3. TCRdb independently ran MiXCR on the multiplex PCR reads; one entry per CDR3 protein. Found here are roughly 250,000 distinct CDR3 sequences, over 20% of them singletons; the top ten hold approximately 60%. What was sequenced was blood. These receptors all come from a young man with Graves' ophthalmopathy.

CDR3 residues: CASNLTGTSGIHASYEQYF. The CDR3 DNA follows: TGTGCCAGCAATCTAACCGGGACTAGCGGGATACATGCCTCCTACGAGCAGTACTTC. The J gene is TRBJ2-7, the V gene TRBV12-3 or TRBV12-4; 13 nucleotides agree with TRBD2. The J segment lost 0 bases and the V segment lost 7 bases, leaving 15 bases of the junction unmatched. The CDR3 has 19 residues.

A few counts support this clonotype. V usage is TRBV20-1 and J usage is TRBJ1-2; weak D call: TRBD1 (5 bases). The CDR3 spans 14 residues. Per germline, CDR1 DFQATT and CDR2 SNEGSKA (reference sequence). Trimming removed 0 bases from V and 2 bases from J, with 10 bases in between. The CDR3 DNA sequence: TGCAGTGCTAGAGATCAGGGAACGAACTATGGCTACACCTTC. Protein sequence: CSARDQGTNYGYTF.

J is TRBJ2-7 and V is TRBV7-2, with D perhaps TRBD1 (5 bases). Between the trimmed V and J ends, which lost 4 bases and 1 base, there was a span of 14 bases. Germline V gene sequence: CDR1 SGHTA, CDR2 FQGNSA. The CDR3 is 15 amino acids. The CDR3 nucleotides read TGTGCCAGCAGCTCGAGCAGGGTTACTTCCTACGAGCAGTACTTC. It encodes CASSSSRVTSYEQYF.

V usage is TRBV14 and J usage is TRBJ1-1; D is uncertain. In germline, CDR1 is SGHDN, CDR2 FVKESK. This CDR3 spans 13 amino acids. Trimming took 3 bases from V and 3 from J, leaving 8 bases between them. Here the CDR3 reads CASSHRQHTEAFF. The CDR3 region has the DNA TGTGCCAGCAGCCATAGGCAGCACACTGAAGCTTTCTTT.

This clonotype came up a few times. The gene calls are TRBV2 and TRBJ2-1, with D maybe TRBD2 (5 bases). This CDR3 has 12 residues. Germline CDR1 SNHLY, CDR2 FYNNEI. With 0 bases removed from V and 12 bases from J, the gap between germline ends came to 9 bases. The DNA for the CDR3 is TGTGCCAGCAGTGAAGCATGGGCGGGGCAGTTCTTC. Its protein product is CASSEAWAGQFF.

The table lists this clonotype with a few counts. One end of the junction does not line up with germline, which may come from a read error. The genes are TRBV3-1 and TRBJ2-7, with D unclear. The CDR3 is 14 amino acids. CDR1 LGHDT and CDR2 YNNKEL come from the germline V gene (reference sequence). The CDR3 DNA reads TGTGCCGGCAGCCAGTTTGGTAGCAAACACGAGCAGTACTTC. It encodes CAGSQFGSKHEQYF.

This clonotype was picked up a small number of times. V and J are TRBV20-1 and TRBJ1-5; D unclear. Germline CDR1 and CDR2: DFQATT and SNEGSKA (reference sequence). The CDR3 runs 13 residues. Trimming pared 3 bases from V and 6 bases from J, leaving 12 bases between. CDR3 nucleotides: TGCAGTGCTAGGGAGACGAGCGTTCAGCCCCAGCATTTT. This codes for CSARETSVQPQHF.

This clonotype was observed a single time. The V call is TRBV5-1, the J call TRBJ2-4; weak D call: TRBD2 (5 bases). V lost 3 bases to trimming and J lost 1 base, with 8 bases between them. Germline lookup yields CDR1 SGHRS and CDR2 YFSETQ. CDR3 size: 14 residues. The CDR3 region is CASSYGEAKNIQYF. The CDR3, as DNA: TGCGCCAGCAGCTACGGGGAGGCCAAAAACATTCAGTACTTC.

In this sample, this clonotype turned up many times. This chain connects TRBV20-1 to TRBJ2-3; 10 positions match TRBD2. V was pared by 2 bases and J by 5 bases, with 7 bases of the junction left unmatched. The CDR3 length is 15 residues. In germline, CDR1 is DFQATT, CDR2 SNEGSKA (reference sequence). The CDR3 sequence: CSARRLAGGRDTQYF. For the CDR3, the DNA is TGCAGTGCTAGAAGGTTAGCGGGAGGACGAGATACGCAGTATTTT.

As concerns this clonotype: One end of the junction does not line up with germline, which may come from a read error. This chain joins TRBV5-6 and TRBJ1-2; D is perhaps TRBD1 (5 bases). Germline V gives CDR1 SGHDT, CDR2 YYEEEE. CDR3 size: 15 residues. The CDR3 is CVSRPMTVPNYGYTF. The DNA of the CDR3 is TGTGTCAGCAGACCGATGACAGTGCCAAACTATGGCTACACCTTC.

The chain is built from TRBV2 and TRBJ2-1; perhaps TRBD1 as D (5 bases). The CDR3 runs 15 residues. Per the germline V gene, CDR1 is SNHLY and CDR2 is FYNNEI. Trimming left V 1 base short and J 4 bases short, with 11 bases between. CDR3 sequence: CASSEGAGNYNEQFF. The DNA of the CDR3 is TGTGCCAGCAGTGAAGGGGCAGGGAATTACAATGAGCAGTTCTTC.

V is TRBV7-2 and J is TRBJ2-5; TRBD2 matches at 8 bases. After removal of 5 bases from V and 5 bases from J, the junction contained 16 bases not matched to a gene. Germline lookup yields CDR1 SGHTA and CDR2 FQGNSA. The CDR3 has 17 residues. The chain's CDR3 is CASSPWPAAGGGETQYF. CDR3 DNA: TGTGCCAGCAGCCCCTGGCCAGCGGCGGGGGGCGGGGAGACCCAGTACTTC.

This clonotype was seen a single time. Likely a read error: the CDR3 ends without its conserved phenylalanine or tryptophan. This chain uses TRBV5-1 with TRBJ2-7; either TRBD1 or TRBD2 may fit D (7 bases each). This CDR3 is 14 amino acids long. Trimming cost V 4 bases and J 6 bases, with 17 bases left between them. CDR1 SGHRS and CDR2 YFSETQ come from the germline V gene. The CDR3 spells CASSPGGLFLEQYL. DNA of the CDR3: TGCGCCAGCAGCCCAGGGGGACTATTCCTCGAGCAGTACCTC.

This clonotype was recorded at least ten times. The CDR3 sequence is CASRRQGNYGYTF. CDR3 coding DNA: TGTGCCAGCAGGAGACAGGGGAACTATGGCTACACCTTC. The V call is TRBV5-8, the J call TRBJ1-2; TRBD1 aligns across 8 bases. The V segment lost 5 bases and the J segment 2 bases; nucleotides outside the gene matches: 2. The CDR3 spans 13 residues. The germline gives CDR1 SGHTS, CDR2 YDEGEE.

CDR3 in amino acids: CASRSVGGTDTQYF. The CDR3 DNA follows: TGTGCCAGCAGGTCGGTAGGGGGCACAGATACGCAGTATTTT. The chain is built from TRBV2 and TRBJ2-3, with D perhaps TRBD1 (5 bases). The CDR3 loop spans 14 amino acids. V gave up 6 bases and J gave up 1 base, with 11 bases separating them. Germline V lookup: CDR1 SNHLY, CDR2 FYNNEI. The complete variable domain, with remaining parts taken from reference TRBV2 and TRBJ2-3, reads EPEVTQTPSHQVTQMGQEVILRCVPISNHLYFYWYRQILGQKVEFLVSFYNNEISEKSEIFDDQFSVERPDGSNFTLKIRSTKLEDSAMYFCASRSVGGTDTQYFGPGTRLTVL.